The 25 T cell receptor beta chains in this list originate from one sample, sequenced in a study of PD-L1 blockade in urothelial cancer. Assay: immunoSEQ multiplex PCR; the TCRdb copy retains only in-frame clones and omits some. The repertoire holds about 30,000 clones, with about 87% as singletons. The sequencing used PBMCs, collected around atezolizumab (anti-PD-L1) treatment. Every receptor here comes from a man aged 50 to 59 with urothelial cancer.

V and J are TRBV7-2 and TRBJ2-7, with 9 bases matching TRBD2. Trimming removed 4 bases from V and 2 bases from J; junction bases left unmatched: 12. The CDR3 extends over 17 amino acids. The germline V gene encodes CDR1 SGHTA and CDR2 FQGNSA. The CDR3 reads CASSSPIAGVPPYEQYF. The CDR3 DNA reads TGTGCCAGCAGCTCCCCAATAGCGGGAGTTCCCCCCTACGAGCAGTACTTC.

The gene calls are TRBV19 and TRBJ2-3, with 13 bases that match TRBD2. This CDR3 spans 16 amino acids. Looked up from germline, CDR1 is LNHDA and CDR2 is SQIVND (reference sequence). J was trimmed by 5 bases and V by 7 bases; bases with no gene match: 9. This CDR3 reads CASTLGLAGVRDTQYF. CDR3 bases: TGTGCCAGTACCCTTGGACTAGCGGGAGTACGAGATACGCAGTATTTT. Full variable domain (outside the CDR3, taken from reference TRBV19 and TRBJ2-3): DGGITQSPKYLFRKEGQNVTLSCEQNLNHDAMYWYRQDPGQGLRLIYYSQIVNDFQKGDIAEGYSVSREKKESFPLTVTSAQKNPTAFYLCASTLGLAGVRDTQYFGPGTRLTVL.

The V and J genes are TRBV5-1 and TRBJ2-3; D is possibly TRBD2 (6 bases). With 6 bases removed from V and 3 bases from J, the gap between germline ends came to 14 bases. The CDR3 extends over 14 amino acids. Germline V gene data show CDR1 as SGHRS and CDR2 as YFSETQ. The CDR3 reads CASTLAAGTDTQYF. The CDR3 DNA is TGCGCCAGCACCTTAGCGGCGGGAACAGATACGCAGTATTTT.

This rearrangement joins TRBV15 to TRBJ2-6; D not certain. Germline-derived CDR1 and CDR2 are LNHNV and YYDKDF (reference sequence). V dropped 0 bases and J dropped 2 bases, with 8 bases sitting between them. The CDR3 is made up of 16 amino acids. The CDR3 sequence is CATSRETTPGANVLTF. Here the CDR3 DNA reads TGTGCCACCAGCAGAGAAACTACTCCTGGGGCCAACGTCCTGACTTTC.

The chain joins TRBV5-1 to TRBJ2-3; TRBD2 matches 7 bases. Unmatched junction bases numbered 5, after V lost 0 bases and J lost 1 base. From germline, CDR1 is SGHRS and CDR2 YFSETQ. This CDR3 spans 16 amino acids. CDR3 amino acids: CASSLALGGGTDTQYF. CDR3 sequence (DNA): TGCGCCAGCAGCTTGGCTCTGGGGGGGGGCACAGATACGCAGTATTTT.

The chain employs TRBV5-1 and TRBJ2-7; weak D call: TRBD2 (6 bases). Trimming removed 4 bases at V and 3 bases at J, with 14 bases between. There are 14 residues in the CDR3. CDR1 SGHRS and CDR2 YFSETQ come from the germline V gene. The CDR3 DNA reads TGCGCCAGCAGCGGTGGGTCGGAGGGCTACGAGCAGTACTTC. Amino acids: CASSGGSEGYEQYF.

This chain joins TRBV9 and TRBJ1-3; a possible D gene is TRBD1 (6 bases). The CDR3 contains 16 residues. V was cut by 0 bases and J by 4 bases, with 14 bases left in between. The germline CDR1 and CDR2 sequences are SGDLS and YYNGEE. The CDR3 DNA reads TGTGCCAGCAGCGTAGGGCGTGGGGGCGGAGGAAACACCATATATTTT. It translates to CASSVGRGGGGNTIYF.

This chain links TRBV6-4 with TRBJ2-3; TRBD2 matches 8 bases. Germline trimming cut 2 bases from V and 0 bases from J; bases unmatched to any gene: 1. CDR3 length equals 15 residues. The V gene's germline CDR1 is MRHNA and CDR2 SNTAGT. The CDR3 loop is CASSDPSGSTDTQYF. CDR3 DNA: TGTGCCAGCAGTGACCCTAGCGGGAGCACAGATACGCAGTATTTT.

The genes are TRBV5-4 and TRBJ2-1, with 10 bases lining up with TRBD2. Germline lookup yields CDR1 SGHNT and CDR2 YYREEE (reference sequence). Germline trimming cut 4 bases from V and 4 bases from J; bases unmatched to any gene: 5. This CDR3 region has 15 residues. CDR3 sequence: CASSPLAGAYNEQFF. The DNA for the CDR3 is TGTGCCAGCAGCCCGCTAGCGGGAGCTTACAATGAGCAGTTCTTC.

J is TRBJ2-1 and V is TRBV9; possible D gene TRBD1, 5 bases. V lost 2 bases and J 0 bases, leaving 18 bases between the germline ends. The CDR3 is made up of 18 amino acids. Looked up from germline, CDR1 is SGDLS and CDR2 is YYNGEE. CDR3 region: CASSVKGLSLSSYNEQFF. The CDR3 DNA sequence: TGTGCCAGCAGCGTCAAGGGGCTCTCCTTAAGCTCCTACAATGAGCAGTTCTTC.

The chain is built from TRBV4-3 and TRBJ2-1; TRBD2 might be the D (6 bases). The CDR3 is 15 amino acids. The germline V gene has CDR1 LGHNA and CDR2 YSLEER. Between the trimmed V and J ends, which lost 5 bases and 2 bases, there was a span of 13 bases. As DNA, the CDR3 is TGCGCCAGCAGCATAGCAGGAGGGCCCTACAATGAGCAGTTCTTC. Residues: CASSIAGGPYNEQFF.

This chain joins TRBV7-9 and TRBJ2-3, with D unresolved. This CDR3 spans 12 amino acids. The V gene lost 6 bases and the J gene lost 0 bases, with 4 bases spanning the gap. Germline V gives CDR1 SEHNR, CDR2 FQNEAQ (reference sequence). In DNA, the CDR3 is TGTGCCAGCAGTGAGAGCACAGATACGCAGTATTTT. Protein sequence: CASSESTDTQYF.

CDR3 region: CASSHTGGPETQYF. CDR3 bases: TGCGCCAGCAGCCATACGGGGGGTCCAGAGACCCAGTACTTC. The chain recombines TRBV4-3 with TRBJ2-5; 7 nucleotides match TRBD2. The CDR3 is 14 residues long. With 3 bases clipped from V and 4 bases from J, the junction kept 5 bases outside the gene matches. The germline V gene encodes CDR1 LGHNA and CDR2 YSLEER.

The chain links TRBV15 to TRBJ1-5; 7 positions agree with TRBD1. V lost 4 bases and J lost 4; bases outside the gene matches: 7. Germline V gives CDR1 LNHNV, CDR2 YYDKDF (reference sequence). The CDR3 runs to 15 residues. This CDR3 reads CATSTPTGLNQPQHF. In DNA, the CDR3 is TGTGCCACCAGCACGCCGACAGGGTTAAATCAGCCCCAGCATTTT.

The gene calls are TRBV25-1 and TRBJ2-2; the D is unclear. Looked up from germline, CDR1 is MGHDK and CDR2 is SYGVNS. Trimming removed 5 bases from V and 4 bases from J, with 11 bases in between. This CDR3 has 14 amino acids. The chain's CDR3 is CASSPATVTGELFF. CDR3 nucleotide sequence: TGTGCCAGCAGTCCCGCCACGGTCACCGGGGAGCTGTTTTTT.

This clone was observed a handful of times. The chain is built from TRBV7-7 and TRBJ1-6; possibly TRBD1 for D (5 bases). Germline V CDR1 and CDR2: SSHAT, FNYEAQ (reference sequence). This CDR3 contains 17 residues. The CDR3 sequence is CAGGRDLNNSYNSPLHF. The DNA for the CDR3 is TGTGCTGGGGGGAGGGACTTAAACAACTCCTATAATTCACCCCTCCACTTT.

The rearrangement uses TRBV10-1 and TRBJ1-1; 7 nucleotides line up with TRBD1. After removal of 5 bases from V and 4 bases from J, the junction contained 4 bases not matched to a gene. Germline V gene data show CDR1 as WNHNN and CDR2 as SYGVQD (reference sequence). CDR3 length equals 13 residues. This CDR3 is CASSRQGPTEAFF. The DNA for the CDR3 is TGCGCCAGCAGTCGACAGGGACCCACTGAAGCTTTCTTT.

The chain has TRBV5-5 and TRBJ2-7, with 12 bases fitting TRBD2. Germline loops: CDR1 SGHKS, CDR2 YYEKEE (reference sequence). V trimming: 5 bases; J trimming: 3 bases; junction bases outside the gene matches: 15. The CDR3 totals 18 residues. CDR3 loop: CASSSAGLAGPYHYEQYF. Here the CDR3 DNA reads TGTGCCAGCAGTTCTGCTGGACTAGCGGGACCATACCACTACGAGCAGTACTTC.

The chain recombines TRBV5-6 with TRBJ1-2, with a weak D call TRBD1 (6 bases). Germline V gene data show CDR1 as SGHDT and CDR2 as YYEEEE. V lost 0 bases, J lost 0 bases, and 12 bases lay in between. The CDR3 consists of 16 residues. The DNA of the CDR3 is TGTGCCAGCAGCTTGGTACAGGGACCAGCTAACTATGGCTACACCTTC. This gives the protein CASSLVQGPANYGYTF. The full variable domain, rest sourced from reference TRBV5-6 and TRBJ1-2, is DAGVTQSPTHLIKTRGQQVTLRCSPKSGHDTVSWYQQALGQGPQFIFQYYEEEERQRGNFPDRFSGHQFPNYSSELNVNALLLGDSALYLCASSLVQGPANYGYTFGSGTRLTVV.

Only one count was recorded for this clone. The chain combines TRBV19 with TRBJ2-7; 10 nucleotides line up with TRBD2. Looked up from germline, CDR1 is LNHDA and CDR2 is SQIVND (reference sequence). The CDR3 has 14 amino acids. The ends lost 3 bases at V and 4 bases at J; junction bases unmatched: 3. CDR3 sequence: CASSMELAGYEQYF. CDR3 bases: TGTGCCAGTAGTATGGAACTAGCGGGATACGAGCAGTACTTC.

The chain couples TRBV9 to TRBJ2-6; TRBD2 matches 12 bases. V lost 4 bases and J lost 2; bases outside the gene matches: 10. The germline V gene encodes CDR1 SGDLS and CDR2 YYNGEE. CDR3 length equals 19 residues. The CDR3 DNA is TGTGCCAGCAGCCCCCGAGCTAGCGGGGGGGCTGCTGGGGCCAACGTCCTGACTTTC. Its translation: CASSPRASGGAAGANVLTF.

The chain carries TRBV5-1 and TRBJ2-3, with 13 bases matching TRBD2. The CDR3 sequence is 17 residues long. Germline CDR1 reads SGHRS; CDR2 reads YFSETQ. With V trimmed by 3 bases and J by 2 bases, 6 bases remained unmatched. The CDR3 DNA reads TGCGCCAGCAGCTACGCGGGACTAGCGGGATCCACAGATACGCAGTATTTT. Its translation: CASSYAGLAGSTDTQYF.

The V call is TRBV5-1, the J call TRBJ2-3, with D tentatively TRBD2 (6 bases). CDR3 length equals 17 residues. V dropped 4 bases and J dropped 8 bases, with 26 bases sitting between them. Germline CDR1 SGHRS, CDR2 YFSETQ. The CDR3 nucleotides are TGCGCCAGCAGCCTACCTAGGGACGGGGGTTCGGAGGGTACGCAGTATTTT. As protein: CASSLPRDGGSEGTQYF. The full variable domain, its missing parts supplied by reference TRBV5-1 and TRBJ2-3, is KAGVTQTPRYLIKTRGQQVTLSCSPISGHRSVSWYQQTPGQGLQFLFEYFSETQRNKGNFPGRFSGRQFSNSRSEMNVSTLELGDSALYLCASSLPRDGGSEGTQYFGPGTRLTVL.

This clone was picked up one time. This sequence joins TRBV2 and TRBJ1-5; D remains ambiguous. V lost 8 bases and J 4 bases, leaving 9 bases between the germline ends. Germline-derived CDR1 and CDR2 are SNHLY and FYNNEI. CDR3 length: 12 amino acids. The CDR3: CASEAANQPQHF. In DNA, the CDR3 is TGTGCCAGCGAGGCAGCAAATCAGCCCCAGCATTTT.

In nucleotides, the CDR3 is TGTGCCAGCTCGCCAGAGCGGCGCACAGATACGCAGTATTTT. Translation gives CASSPERRTDTQYF. V usage is TRBV18 and J usage is TRBJ2-3; perhaps TRBD2 as D (5 bases). With 6 bases removed from V and 1 base from J, the gap between germline ends came to 11 bases. This CDR3 has 14 amino acids. Germline V gene data show CDR1 as KGHSH and CDR2 as LQKENI.